Presented here are 12 T cell receptor beta chains from one specimen sequenced in a study of blood T cells in healthy people across ages. Together with a sample-barcoded 5' primer, a J-beta primer mix was included in a second PCR lasting about 7 to 11 cycles. TCRdb recomputed calls from the 5' RACE reads with MiXCR, one row per CDR3 protein. This table holds approximately 1.5 million distinct CDR3 sequences, approximately 42% found once. The specimen sequenced was blood. The receptors originated from a woman aged 18-29 years in good health.

This clonotype was picked up many times. This chain uses TRBV4-3 with TRBJ2-7; D gene unclear. Germline V lookup: CDR1 LGHNA, CDR2 YSLEER. Trimming took off 0 bases at V and 3 bases at J, with 9 bases between the two ends. There are 14 residues in the CDR3. The CDR3 sequence: CASSQDFGGYEQYF. For the CDR3, the DNA is TGCGCCAGCAGCCAAGATTTTGGCGGCTACGAGCAGTACTTC.

DNA for the CDR3: TGTGCCAGCAGCTTATGGGCAGGGACCTACGAGCAGTACTTC. Translated, it gives CASSLWAGTYEQYF. This sequence joins TRBV7-9 and TRBJ2-5, with a possible D match to TRBD1 (5 bases). The J call may be faulty, since TRBJ2-7 better matches the DNA end. CDR3 length: 14 residues. Germline V gene lookup returns CDR1 SEHNR and CDR2 FQNEAQ (reference sequence).

This sequence joins TRBV29-1 and TRBJ2-7; 8 bases fit TRBD1. The CDR3 sequence is 14 residues long. Germline V lookup: CDR1 SQVTM, CDR2 ANQGSEA. After removal of 6 bases from V and 0 bases from J, the junction contained 7 bases not matched to a gene. CDR3 region: CSVVDRGSSYEQYF. The DNA of the CDR3 is TGCAGCGTCGTAGACAGGGGAAGCTCCTACGAGCAGTACTTC.

This clonotype was seen only a few times. The rearrangement uses TRBV7-2 and TRBJ2-1; 7 bases fit TRBD2. Trimming at V came to 8 bases and at J to 7 bases, leaving 14 bases not matched to a gene. CDR3 size: 15 residues. Germline-derived CDR1 and CDR2 are SGHTA and FQGNSA. The CDR3 is CASGLDTSWVNEQFF. In nucleotides, the CDR3 is TGTGCCAGCGGACTAGACACTAGTTGGGTAAATGAGCAGTTCTTC.

This clonotype appeared a few times. In DNA, the CDR3 is TGTGCCAGTAAATCAGGCGCCTTGGACTATGGCTACACCTTC. Amino acid sequence: CASKSGALDYGYTF. The V call is TRBV27, the J call TRBJ1-2; no reliable D call. This CDR3 spans 14 amino acids. The germline gives CDR1 MNHEY, CDR2 SMNVEV (reference sequence). V dropped 9 bases and J dropped 3 bases, with 17 bases sitting between them.

The V and J genes are TRBV28 and TRBJ1-6; no firm D call. Trimming removed 1 base from V and 18 bases from J, with 13 bases in between. The germline V gene has CDR1 MDHEN and CDR2 SYDVKM. CDR3 length equals 12 residues. CDR3 residues: CASSLSGEAPHF. In DNA, the CDR3 is TGTGCCAGCAGTTTATCCGGGGAGGCCCCCCACTTT. The full variable domain, completed using reference TRBV28 and TRBJ1-6, is DVKVTQSSRYLVKRTGEKVFLECVQDMDHENMFWYRQDPGLGLRLIYFSYDVKMKEKGDIPEGYSVSREKKERFSLILESASTNQTSMYLCASSLSGEAPHFGNGTRLTVT.

The V and J genes are TRBV29-1 and TRBJ1-2, with D possibly matching TRBD1 (6 bases). The ends were cut back, 0 bases at V and 6 bases at J, with 14 bases in the middle. Germline-derived CDR1 and CDR2 are SQVTM and ANQGSEA. This CDR3 comprises 14 residues. CDR3 DNA: TGCAGCGTTGAAGATAAACAGGGATCGCATGGCTACACCTTC. This encodes CSVEDKQGSHGYTF. The full variable domain, rest sourced from reference TRBV29-1 and TRBJ1-2, is SAVISQKPSRDICQRGTSLTIQCQVDSQVTMMFWYRQQPGQSLTLIATANQGSEATYESGFVIDKFPISRPNLTFSTLTVSNMSPEDSSIYLCSVEDKQGSHGYTFGSGTRLTVV.

This clonotype was observed a few times. J is TRBJ2-7 and V is TRBV20-1; 9 bases agree with TRBD2. The CDR3 totals 15 residues. V lost 1 base to trimming and J lost 3 bases; unmatched junction nucleotides: 7. Germline V lookup: CDR1 DFQATT, CDR2 SNEGSKA (reference sequence). The CDR3 DNA reads TGCAGTGCTAGAGTTTTGACTAGCGGAAACTACGAGCAGTACTTC. Amino acid sequence: CSARVLTSGNYEQYF.

The genes are TRBV20-1 and TRBJ2-6; D call uncertain. The CDR3 consists of 13 residues. V lost 6 bases to trimming and J lost 4 bases, with 10 bases between them. In germline, CDR1 is DFQATT, CDR2 SNEGSKA (reference sequence). The CDR3 loop reads CSARPSGANVLTF. As DNA, the CDR3 is TGCAGTGCGCGGCCTTCCGGGGCCAACGTCCTGACTTTC.

CDR3 sequence reads: CASSYSRQAKSEKLFF. The CDR3 coding sequence is TGTGCCAGCAGTTACTCTCGACAGGCCAAGAGTGAAAAACTGTTTTTT. The J gene is TRBJ1-4, the V gene TRBV6-6, with D maybe TRBD1 (6 bases). The CDR3 is made up of 16 amino acids. Germline CDR1 MNHNY, CDR2 SVGAGI (reference sequence). Trimming shortened V by 0 bases and J by 7 bases, and 15 bases separated the two germline ends.

V gene TRBV10-1 combines with J gene TRBJ2-3; TRBD2 matches at 9 bases. Germline CDR1 WNHNN, CDR2 SYGVQD (reference sequence). Germline trimming cut 4 bases from V and 2 bases from J; bases unmatched to any gene: 4. The CDR3 is made up of 15 amino acids. The CDR3 sequence: CASSASGVPTDTQYF. The CDR3 DNA sequence: TGCGCCAGCAGTGCTAGCGGGGTCCCCACAGATACGCAGTATTTT.

This clonotype was seen a handful of times. V is TRBV2 and J is TRBJ2-1; 8 bases match TRBD2. The junction had 7 bases not matched to a gene; V was cut back by 5 bases and J by 7 bases. This CDR3 is built from 14 residues. The germline V gene encodes CDR1 SNHLY and CDR2 FYNNEI. The CDR3 sequence: CASSRSGSRNEQFF. DNA of the CDR3: TGTGCCAGCAGTCGGAGCGGGAGCCGGAATGAGCAGTTCTTC.